Listed below are T cell receptor beta chains from one sample, sequenced in a study of beta chain features in type 1 diabetes. The table came from immunoSEQ multiplex PCR; TCRdb's copy has only in-frame clones and leaves some out. The sample contains about half a million clones, approximately 30% of which appear only once. The specimen was naive CD4+ T cells from blood. The origin of the receptors is a man aged 18 to 29 in good health. Each CDR3 is given with its conserved first and last residue. A D gene is named only where the DNA matches it firmly. Clone size is not always given. Where it is, it says once, few, many or a class for expanded clones.

TRBV6-6,NA,TRBJ2-3,NA,TGTGCCAGCAGTCAGCTCACAGATACGCAGTATTTT,CASSQLTDTQYF
TRBV30,TRBD2,TRBJ2-7,NA,TGTGCCTGGAGGACTAGCGGAACCTACGAGCAGTACTTC,CAWRTSGTYEQYF
TRBV29-1,NA,TRBJ2-3,few,TGCAGCGTTGCAGGGAAGGTCACAGATACGCAGTATTTT,CSVAGKVTDTQYF
TRBV29-1,NA,TRBJ2-5,NA,TGCAGCGTCCTTAGACCGGGTGGAGAGACCCAGTACTTC,CSVLRPGGETQYF
TRBV6-6,NA,TRBJ2-3,NA,TGTGCCAGCAGTTCTCTTGCGGGCGTCTCCACAGATACGCAGTATTTT,CASSSLAGVSTDTQYF
TRBV28,NA,TRBJ1-2,once,TGTGCCAGCAGCCTAGGACAGAGAATTTATGGCTACACCTTC,CASSLGQRIYGYTF
TRBV21-1,NA,TRBJ2-7,few,TGTGCCAGCAGCCCCGAGGGAAGCTCCTACGAGCAGTACTTC,CASSPEGSSYEQYF
TRBV7-9,TRBD1,TRBJ1-4,NA,TGTGCCAGCAGCTTTGGAGGGGGCGTTGAAAAACTGTTTTTT,CASSFGGGVEKLFF
TRBV9,NA,TRBJ2-7,NA,TGTGCCAGCAGCGTCGCTACCGGGGCCACCTACGAGCAGTACTTC,CASSVATGATYEQYF
TRBV9,TRBD2,TRBJ2-1,few,TGTGCCAGCAGCGTAGACCTAGCGGGAGTAGCCTACAATGAGCAGTTCTTC,CASSVDLAGVAYNEQFF
TRBV7-9,TRBD2,TRBJ2-7,few,TGTGCCAGCAGCTCAGAACAGGGACTAGCGGGAGCCCACGAGCAGTACTTC,CASSSEQGLAGAHEQYF
TRBV6-1,TRBD2,TRBJ2-7,NA,TGTGCCAGCAGTGAGGGACTAGCGGGGACCTACGAGCAGTACTTC,CASSEGLAGTYEQYF
TRBV4-2,NA,TRBJ2-5,NA,TGTGCCAGCAGCCAAGATTACCAAGAGACCCAGTACTTC,CASSQDYQETQYF
TRBV25-1,NA,TRBJ1-1,NA,TGTGCCAGCAGTGAAGTCGGGGGAGGACCTGAAGCTTTCTTT,CASSEVGGGPEAFF
TRBV4-2,NA,TRBJ1-1,few,TGTGCCAGCAGCCTTGAAAAGGTGAACACTGAAGCTTTCTTT,CASSLEKVNTEAFF
TRBV21-1,NA,TRBJ1-5,NA,TGTGCCAGCAGCAAAGTCACCGGGGGCTCGAGGCAGCCCCAGCATTTT,CASSKVTGGSRQPQHF
TRBV4-3,NA,TRBJ1-5,few,TGCGCCAGCAGCCAATACACAGGGTGGCAGCCCCAGCATTTT,CASSQYTGWQPQHF
TRBV2,TRBD1,TRBJ2-7,NA,TGTGCCAGCAGGACGACAGGGACCTACTACGAGCAGTACTTC,CASRTTGTYYEQYF
TRBV29-1,NA,TRBJ1-1,few,TGCAGCGGCCGACATAACACTGAAGCTTTCTTT,CSGRHNTEAFF
TRBV5-1,TRBD2,TRBJ2-3,few,TGCGCCAGCAGCTTAGCGGGAGGCACAGATACGCAGTATTTT,CASSLAGGTDTQYF
TRBV7-2,NA,TRBJ1-5,NA,TGTGCCAGCAGCCCGGACAGTAGCAATCAGCCCCAGCATTTT,CASSPDSSNQPQHF
TRBV27,TRBD1,TRBJ2-3,NA,TGTGCCAGCAGTTTATGGGGACAGGGTCTAAATACGCAGTATTTT,CASSLWGQGLNTQYF
TRBV21-1,NA,TRBJ1-1,few,TGTGCCAGCGCCCCGGCGGGAGACAATGAAGCTTTCTTT,CASAPAGDNEAFF
TRBV4-3,TRBD2,TRBJ2-7,NA,TGCGCCAGCAGCCGACTAGCGGGGGTGGCCTACGAGCAGTACTTC,CASSRLAGVAYEQYF
TRBV4-1,TRBD2,TRBJ2-1,NA,TGCGCCAGCAGCCACCCCGGACTAGCGGGAATTAACAATGAGCAGTTCTTC,CASSHPGLAGINNEQFF
TRBV5-4,NA,TRBJ1-1,few,TGTGCCAGCACCCCCGGTTTCATGAACACTGAAGCTTTCTTT,CASTPGFMNTEAFF
TRBV9,NA,TRBJ2-5,NA,TGTGCCAGCAGCGTAGATATACGGGAGAGGGAGACCCAGTACTTC,CASSVDIRERETQYF
TRBV7-2,TRBD1,TRBJ2-2,NA,TGTGCCAGCAGCTTTGACAGGGGCGGCGCCGGGGAGCTGTTTTTT,CASSFDRGGAGELFF
TRBV18,TRBD2,TRBJ2-1,few,TGTGCCAGCTCACCCGGACTAGCGGGATTGGGTGAGCAGTTCTTC,CASSPGLAGLGEQFF
TRBV7-8,TRBD2,TRBJ2-1,few,TGTGCCAGCAGCTTAGAACTAGCGGGAGGCCTCAATGAGCAGTTCTTC,CASSLELAGGLNEQFF
TRBV4-2,TRBD2,TRBJ2-3,few,TGTGCCAGCAGCCCAGGGACTAGCGACGGCCTCGATACGCAGTATTTT,CASSPGTSDGLDTQYF
TRBV4-1,NA,TRBJ2-1,NA,TGCGCCAGCAGCCAGAGGGGGTACGGTGAGCAGTTCTTC,CASSQRGYGEQFF
TRBV7-2,NA,TRBJ2-7,NA,TGTGCCAGCACGAGCTCCTACGAGCAGTACTTC,CASTSSYEQYF
TRBV29-1,NA,TRBJ1-1,few,TGCAGTGCGAAGAAGGTCCTCCTGAACACTGAAGCTTTCTTT,CSAKKVLLNTEAFF
TRBV10-3,NA,TRBJ2-5,few,TGTGCCTCGGGTCGACCGGGATTCGAGGAGACCCAGTACTTC,CASGRPGFEETQYF
TRBV30,NA,TRBJ1-5,NA,TGTGCCTGGAGTGCGGCAACGAGCAATCAGCCCCAGCATTTT,CAWSAATSNQPQHF
TRBV11-2,NA,TRBJ2-1,NA,TGTGCCAGCAGCCCTCAAAACTATGAGCAGTTCTTC,CASSPQNYEQFF